The TCR beta chain described here comes from a study of beta chain features in type 1 diabetes. Study in general: There was similarity between patients and healthy donors in age, gender and cell yields. Findings of the study overall: Diminished insertions and augmented deletions at VDJ junctions characterized type 1 diabetes patients. TCRB CDR3 length was moderately but significantly reduced in all four CD4+ subsets of Type 1 diabetes patients.

Expressed TCRB transcripts were sequenced after all isolated RNA was converted to cDNA. The repertoire was sequenced with immunoSEQ multiplex PCR; TCRdb's copy has only in-frame clones and lacks some. Counted here are 200,000 to 300,000 clones, around 14% occurring once; the ten biggest clones make up around 0.019%. This clone was counted a few times. Its antigen is not known. Germline V CDR1 and CDR2: GTSNPN, SVGIG (reference sequence). CDR3 length: 15 residues. V dropped 0 bases and J dropped 4 bases, with 15 bases sitting between them. Sequenced input: naive CD4+ T cells from blood. V gene TRBV30 combines with J gene TRBJ1-2; the D gene is possibly TRBD1 (5 bases). This TCR was recovered from a man aged 25 to 40 with type 1 diabetes. CDR3 DNA: TGTGCCTGGAGTGTAGGGTGGGGCCTGGGCTATGGCTACACCTTC. It specifies CAWSVGWGLGYGYTF.